This is a list of T cell receptor beta chains from one sample in a study of CD8+ T cells in alopecia areata. Profiled with immunoSEQ multiplex PCR; TCRdb holds only in-frame clones, not every one. This sample yields approximately 210,000 clones, of which approximately 65% are seen a single time; roughly 1.2% belongs to the top ten. This specimen consisted of CD4+ T cells sorted from blood, obtained between weeks 44 and 45, from a patient treated with tofacitinib. These receptors all come from a human donor with alopecia areata. Both conserved end residues are part of each CDR3. A D gene is named only where the DNA matches it firmly. For some rows the clone size is stated as once, few or many, or as a class when expanded; others skip it.

>-|TRBV2|-|TRBJ1-1
CASSNTGRTEAFF
TGTGCCAGCAGTAACACAGGACGCACTGAAGCTTTCTTT
>-|TRBV5-1|TRBD2|TRBJ2-1
CASRLSGERNEQFF
TGCGCCAGCAGATTAAGCGGGGAGCGCAATGAGCAGTTCTTC
>-|TRBV18|TRBD1|TRBJ2-7
CASSRGQGYEQYF
TGTGCCAGCTCACGGGGACAGGGCTACGAGCAGTACTTC
>-|TRBV30|TRBD2|TRBJ2-1
CAWSQLAGGALEQFF
TGTGCCTGGAGTCAACTAGCGGGGGGGGCCCTGGAGCAGTTCTTC
>few|TRBV5-1|-|TRBJ1-5
CASSLEGDYRQPQHF
TGCGCCAGCAGCTTGGAGGGGGATTATCGGCAGCCCCAGCATTTT
>few|TRBV29-1|-|TRBJ2-1
CSVREASTFYNEQFF
TGCAGCGTTCGGGAAGCAAGTACTTTCTACAATGAGCAGTTCTTC
>-|TRBV6-1|TRBD1|TRBJ1-2
CASATGTVYGYTF
TGTGCCAGCGCGACCGGGACAGTTTATGGCTACACCTTC
>few|TRBV19|-|TRBJ2-2
CASSPREGAAGELFF
TGTGCCAGTAGTCCAAGAGAGGGAGCGGCCGGGGAGCTGTTTTTT
>-|TRBV9|-|TRBJ1-5
CASSGEGDQPQHF
TGTGCCAGCAGCGGAGAGGGGGATCAGCCCCAGCATTTT
>-|TRBV29-1|-|TRBJ2-5
CSVRKQETQYF
TGCAGCGTTAGGAAACAGGAGACCCAGTACTTC